The clone carrying this TCR beta chain was detected a few times. What it binds is not known. This sample stems from a study of shared clonotypes between healthy human individuals. CD45RO-negative, CCR7-selected cells formed the naive CD8 fraction, which excluded terminally differentiated effector memory CD45RA+ cells. Study results and caveats: Non-shared clonotypes had lower generation probabilities than those shared by all four donors.

Trimming took 7 bases from V and 7 from J, leaving 10 bases between them. This CDR3 region has 10 residues. Germline CDR1 is SQVTM and CDR2 is ANQGSEA. Tens of thousands of T cell genomes, or about 200 ng DNA, went into the sorted-subset replicate PCRs. Sequencing was performed with immunoSEQ multiplex PCR; in TCRdb, only in-frame clones are kept and a portion is missing. The sample has millions of clones; approximately 94% are singletons. The chain recombines TRBV29-1 with TRBJ1-1; no definite D call. The sample was naive CD8+ T cells sorted from blood. This clonotype was obtained from a man younger than 30 in good health. Here the CDR3 reads CSALTSEAFF. In DNA, the CDR3 is TGCAGCGCACTGACAAGTGAAGCTTTCTTT.